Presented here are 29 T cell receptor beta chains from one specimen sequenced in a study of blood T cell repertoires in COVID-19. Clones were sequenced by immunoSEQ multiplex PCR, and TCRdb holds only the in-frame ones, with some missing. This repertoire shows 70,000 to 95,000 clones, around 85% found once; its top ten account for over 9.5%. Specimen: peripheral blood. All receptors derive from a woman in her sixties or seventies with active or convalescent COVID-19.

CDR3 residues: CASSNPGSPSSYEQYF. DNA of the CDR3: TGTGCCAGTAGTAATCCCGGCAGTCCTAGCTCCTACGAGCAGTACTTC. The chain links TRBV19 to TRBJ2-7; D not certain. Germline CDR1 and CDR2: LNHDA and SQIVND (reference sequence). Deletions cut 4 bases from V and 0 bases from J, with 16 bases between. This CDR3 region has 16 residues.

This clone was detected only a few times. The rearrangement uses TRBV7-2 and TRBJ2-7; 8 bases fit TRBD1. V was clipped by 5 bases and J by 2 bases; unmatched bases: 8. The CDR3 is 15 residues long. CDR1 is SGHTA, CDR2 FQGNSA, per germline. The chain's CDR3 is CASSTRTGIAYEQYF. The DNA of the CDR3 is TGTGCCAGCAGCACAAGGACAGGGATAGCCTACGAGCAGTACTTC.

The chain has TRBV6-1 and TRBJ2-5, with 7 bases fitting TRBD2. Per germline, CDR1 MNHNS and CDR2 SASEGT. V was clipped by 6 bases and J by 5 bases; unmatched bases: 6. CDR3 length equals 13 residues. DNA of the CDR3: TGTGCCAGCAGCCTGACTAGCTCCGAGACCCAGTACTTC. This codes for CASSLTSSETQYF.

The CDR3 loop reads CASSRGQGATNEKLFF. CDR3 in DNA: TGCGCCAGCAGCCGCGGACAGGGAGCAACTAATGAAAAACTGTTTTTT. This chain links TRBV5-1 with TRBJ1-4; TRBD1 matches 8 bases. V dropped 4 bases and J dropped 0; count of bases not matched to a gene: 5. CDR3 length equals 16 residues. From germline, CDR1 is SGHRS and CDR2 YFSETQ. The entire variable domain, with the rest obtained from reference TRBV5-1 and TRBJ1-4, is as follows: KAGVTQTPRYLIKTRGQQVTLSCSPISGHRSVSWYQQTPGQGLQFLFEYFSETQRNKGNFPGRFSGRQFSNSRSEMNVSTLELGDSALYLCASSRGQGATNEKLFFGSGTQLSVL.

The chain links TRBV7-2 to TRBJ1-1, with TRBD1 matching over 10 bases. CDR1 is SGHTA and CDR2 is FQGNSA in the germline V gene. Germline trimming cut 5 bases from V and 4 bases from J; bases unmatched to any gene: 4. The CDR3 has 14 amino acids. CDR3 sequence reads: CASSGQGVGTEAFF. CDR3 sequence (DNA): TGTGCCAGCAGCGGACAGGGGGTGGGCACTGAAGCTTTCTTT.

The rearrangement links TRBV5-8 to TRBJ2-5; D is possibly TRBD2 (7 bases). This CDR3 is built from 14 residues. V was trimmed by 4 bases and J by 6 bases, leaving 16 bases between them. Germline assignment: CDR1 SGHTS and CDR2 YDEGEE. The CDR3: CASSQLGGAKTQYF. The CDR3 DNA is TGTGCCAGCAGCCAATTGGGGGGGGCGAAGACCCAGTACTTC.

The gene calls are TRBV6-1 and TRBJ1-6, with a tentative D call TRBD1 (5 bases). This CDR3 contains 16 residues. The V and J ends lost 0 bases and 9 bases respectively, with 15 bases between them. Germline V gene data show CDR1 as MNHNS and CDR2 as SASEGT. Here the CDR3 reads CASSEAVAGWGSPLHF. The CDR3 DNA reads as TGTGCCAGCAGTGAAGCAGTGGCAGGGTGGGGTTCACCCCTCCACTTT.

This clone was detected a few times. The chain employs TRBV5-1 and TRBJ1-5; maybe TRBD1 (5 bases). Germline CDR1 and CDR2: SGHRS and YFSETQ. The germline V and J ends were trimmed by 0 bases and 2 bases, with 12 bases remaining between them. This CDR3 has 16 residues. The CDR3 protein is CASSLGPRGGNQPQHF. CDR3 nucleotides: TGCGCCAGCAGCTTGGGTCCTCGGGGGGGCAATCAGCCCCAGCATTTT.

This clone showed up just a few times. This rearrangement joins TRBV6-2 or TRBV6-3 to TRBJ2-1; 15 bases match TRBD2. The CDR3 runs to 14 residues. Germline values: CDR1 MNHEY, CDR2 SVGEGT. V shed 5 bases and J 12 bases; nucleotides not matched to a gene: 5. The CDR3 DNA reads TGTGCCAGCAGTCGGACTAGCGGGGGGGTTGTGCAGTTCTTC. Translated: CASSRTSGGVVQFF.

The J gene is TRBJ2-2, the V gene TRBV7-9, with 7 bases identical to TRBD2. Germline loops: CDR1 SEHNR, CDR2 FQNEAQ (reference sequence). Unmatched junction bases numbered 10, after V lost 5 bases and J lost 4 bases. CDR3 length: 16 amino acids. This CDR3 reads CASSHKGGEATGELFF. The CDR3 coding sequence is TGTGCCAGCAGCCACAAGGGAGGGGAAGCCACCGGGGAGCTGTTTTTT.

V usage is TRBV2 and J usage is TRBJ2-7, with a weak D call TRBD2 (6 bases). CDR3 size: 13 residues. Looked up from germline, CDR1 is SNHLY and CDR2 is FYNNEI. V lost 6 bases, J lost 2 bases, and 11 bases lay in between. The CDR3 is CASRRDGTYEQYF. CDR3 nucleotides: TGTGCCAGCAGGCGGGACGGCACCTACGAGCAGTACTTC.

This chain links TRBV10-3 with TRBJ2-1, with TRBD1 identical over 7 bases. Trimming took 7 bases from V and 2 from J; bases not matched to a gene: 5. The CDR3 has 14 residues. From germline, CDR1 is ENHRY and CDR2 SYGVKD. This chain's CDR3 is CAIMGTDTYNEQFF. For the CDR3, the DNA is TGTGCCATCATGGGGACAGACACCTACAATGAGCAGTTCTTC.

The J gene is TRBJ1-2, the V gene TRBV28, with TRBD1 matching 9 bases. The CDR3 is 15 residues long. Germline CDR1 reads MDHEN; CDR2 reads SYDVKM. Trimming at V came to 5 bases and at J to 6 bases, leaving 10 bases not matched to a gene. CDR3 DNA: TGTGCCAGCAGTCTTCCGACAGGGGGACTAAATGGCTACACCTTC. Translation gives CASSLPTGGLNGYTF.

The CDR3 is CASSAAAGSGGSYEQYF. DNA of the CDR3: TGTGCCAGCAGCGCCGCCGCCGGGTCAGGGGGATCCTACGAGCAGTACTTC. This chain connects TRBV7-8 to TRBJ2-7; TRBD1 aligns across 7 bases. The V and J ends lost 5 bases and 1 base, in that order; junction bases with no gene match: 14. The CDR3 is 17 residues long. Germline lookup yields CDR1 SGHVS and CDR2 FQNEAQ.

DNA for the CDR3: TGTGCCAGCAGCTTATCCCTCGACAGGGTTAGGACTGAAGCTTTCTTT. Amino acid sequence: CASSLSLDRVRTEAFF. This rearrangement joins TRBV7-2 to TRBJ1-1; TRBD1 matches 7 bases. Germline V CDR1 and CDR2: SGHTA, FQGNSA. The CDR3 sequence is 16 residues long. V dropped 2 bases and J dropped 5; count of bases not matched to a gene: 11.

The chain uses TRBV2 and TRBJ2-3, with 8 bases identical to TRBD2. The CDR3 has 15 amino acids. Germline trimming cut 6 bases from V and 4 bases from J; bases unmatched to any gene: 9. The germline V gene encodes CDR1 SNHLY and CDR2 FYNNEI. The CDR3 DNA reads TGTGCCAGCAGCGTCCAGCGGGGGTTGCCAGATACGCAGTATTTT. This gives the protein CASSVQRGLPDTQYF.

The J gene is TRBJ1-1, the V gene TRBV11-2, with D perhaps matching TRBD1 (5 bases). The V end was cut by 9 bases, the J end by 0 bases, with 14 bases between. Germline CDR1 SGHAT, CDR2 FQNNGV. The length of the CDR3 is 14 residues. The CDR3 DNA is TGTGCCAGTCAAAAGGGGATTTTGAACACTGAAGCTTTCTTT. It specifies CASQKGILNTEAFF.

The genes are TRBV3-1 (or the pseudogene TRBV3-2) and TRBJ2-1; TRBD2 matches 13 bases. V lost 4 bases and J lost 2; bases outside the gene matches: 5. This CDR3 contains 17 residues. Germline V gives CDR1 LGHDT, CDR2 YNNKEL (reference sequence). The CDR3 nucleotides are TGTGCCAGCAGCCTCCAACTAGCGGGGGGGCCCTACAATGAGCAGTTCTTC. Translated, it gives CASSLQLAGGPYNEQFF.

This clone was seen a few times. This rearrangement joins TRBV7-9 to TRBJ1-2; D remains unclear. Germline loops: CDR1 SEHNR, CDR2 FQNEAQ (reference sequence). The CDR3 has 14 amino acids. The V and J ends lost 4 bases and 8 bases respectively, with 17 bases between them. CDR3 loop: CASSYDGGSRGYTF. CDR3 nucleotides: TGTGCCAGCAGCTACGACGGAGGGTCGAGGGGCTACACCTTC.

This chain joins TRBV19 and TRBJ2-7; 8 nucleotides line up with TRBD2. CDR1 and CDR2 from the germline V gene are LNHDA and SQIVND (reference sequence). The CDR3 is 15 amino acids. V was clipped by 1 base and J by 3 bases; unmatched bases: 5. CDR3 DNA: TGTGCCAGTAGTATAGGTGGTAGCGGGGTCTACGAGCAGTACTTC. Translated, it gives CASSIGGSGVYEQYF.

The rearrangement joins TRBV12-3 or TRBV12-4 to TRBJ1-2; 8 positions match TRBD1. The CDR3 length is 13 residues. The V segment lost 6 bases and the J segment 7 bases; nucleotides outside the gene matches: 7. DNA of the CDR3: TGTGCCAGCAGCCCCAACAGGGGGTCTGGCTACACCTTC. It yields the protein CASSPNRGSGYTF.

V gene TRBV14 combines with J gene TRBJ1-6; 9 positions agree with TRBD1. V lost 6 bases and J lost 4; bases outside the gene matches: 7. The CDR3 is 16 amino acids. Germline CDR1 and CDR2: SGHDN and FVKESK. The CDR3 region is CASRAPGQGYNSPLHF. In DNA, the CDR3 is TGTGCCAGCAGGGCCCCGGGACAGGGATATAATTCACCCCTCCACTTT. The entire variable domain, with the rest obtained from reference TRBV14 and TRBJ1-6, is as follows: EAGVTQFPSHSVIEKGQTVTLRCDPISGHDNLYWYRRVMGKEIKFLLHFVKESKQDESGMPNNRFLAERTGGTYSTLKVQPAELEDSGVYFCASRAPGQGYNSPLHFGNGTRLTVT.

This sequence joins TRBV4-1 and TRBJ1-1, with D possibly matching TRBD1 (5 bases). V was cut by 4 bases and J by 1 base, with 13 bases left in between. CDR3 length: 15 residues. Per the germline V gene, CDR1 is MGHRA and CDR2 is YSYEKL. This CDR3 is CASSPGVGGNTEAFF. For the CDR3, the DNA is TGCGCCAGCAGCCCGGGGGTAGGAGGGAACACTGAAGCTTTCTTT.

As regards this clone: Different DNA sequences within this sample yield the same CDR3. CDR3 coding DNA: TGTGCCAGCAGCCCAGACAGGGGACAGCCCCAGCATTTT. This encodes CASSPDRGQPQHF. The rearrangement joins TRBV6-5 to TRBJ1-5, with 8 bases that match TRBD1. V lost 6 bases and J lost 7; bases outside the gene matches: 5. This CDR3 region has 13 residues. CDR1 MNHEY and CDR2 SVGAGI come from the germline V gene.

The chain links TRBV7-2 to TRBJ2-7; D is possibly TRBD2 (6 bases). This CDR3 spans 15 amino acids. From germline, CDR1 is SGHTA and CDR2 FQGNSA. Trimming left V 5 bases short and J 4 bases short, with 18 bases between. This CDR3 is CASSQQPGESYEQYF. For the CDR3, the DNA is TGTGCCAGCAGCCAACAACCGGGGGAATCATACGAGCAGTACTTC.

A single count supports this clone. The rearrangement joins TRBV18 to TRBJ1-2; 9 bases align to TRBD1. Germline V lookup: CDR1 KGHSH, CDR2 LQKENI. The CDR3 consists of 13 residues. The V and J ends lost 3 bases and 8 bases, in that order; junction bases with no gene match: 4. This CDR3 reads CASSPGTGWGYTF. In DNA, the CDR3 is TGTGCCAGCTCACCTGGGACAGGGTGGGGCTACACCTTC.

The CDR3: CASQGQSETQYF. CDR3 DNA: TGTGCCAGCCAGGGACAGAGCGAGACCCAGTACTTC. This chain uses TRBV28 with TRBJ2-5; 7 nucleotides agree with TRBD1. Germline V gene lookup returns CDR1 MDHEN and CDR2 SYDVKM. This CDR3 spans 12 amino acids. The V gene end was trimmed by 8 bases and the J gene end by 5 bases; junction bases not matched to a gene: 5.

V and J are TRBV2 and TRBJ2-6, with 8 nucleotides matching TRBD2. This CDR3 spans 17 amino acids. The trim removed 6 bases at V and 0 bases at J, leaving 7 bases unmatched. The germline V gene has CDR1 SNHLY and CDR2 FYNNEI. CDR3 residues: CASRARGGISGANVLTF. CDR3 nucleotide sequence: TGTGCCAGCAGGGCACGGGGGGGTATCTCTGGGGCCAACGTCCTGACTTTC.

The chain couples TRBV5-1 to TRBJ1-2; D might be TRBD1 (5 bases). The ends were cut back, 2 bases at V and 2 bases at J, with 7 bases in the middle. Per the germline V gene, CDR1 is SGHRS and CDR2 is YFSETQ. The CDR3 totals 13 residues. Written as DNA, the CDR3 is TGCGCCAGCAGCTTACAGGTGAACTATGGCTACACCTTC. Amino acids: CASSLQVNYGYTF.